This TCR beta chain is drawn from a study of blood T cell repertoires in COVID-19. This CDR3 region has 13 residues. CDR1 DFQATT and CDR2 SNEGSKA come from the germline V gene (reference sequence). The V end lost 7 bases, the J end lost 6 bases, and 16 bases lay between the germline ends. Here immunoSEQ multiplex PCR was the method, and the copy in TCRdb shows in-frame clones only, minus some. Of about 55,000 clones in the sample, approximately 85% were seen once. Sample: peripheral blood. The sequence came from a human donor in a cohort sampled during active COVID-19. This rearrangement joins TRBV20-1 to TRBJ2-1, with D perhaps TRBD2 (6 bases). CDR3 in DNA: TGCAGTGTTAGTTCGGGGAGGCGCAATGAGCAGTTCTTC. Residues: CSVSSGRRNEQFF.